Following are 4 T cell receptor beta chains from one sample sequenced in a study of long-term antiretroviral therapy in people with HIV. Version v3.0 of the immunoSEQ assay ran at survey level. Sequenced by immunoSEQ multiplex PCR; TCRdb stores in-frame clones only, minus some. The repertoire has tens of thousands of clones, around 95% of them found once; the top ten carry 2.5% to 3.5%. Sequencing was performed on unsorted PBMCs, taken 5.3 years after starting antiretroviral therapy. These receptors came from a man aged 45-60 years with HIV.

The chain carries TRBV7-2 and TRBJ1-1; the match to TRBD1 covers 8 bases. V lost 6 bases and J lost 4; bases outside the gene matches: 4. Germline CDR1 reads SGHTA; CDR2 reads FQGNSA. The CDR3 spans 13 residues. CDR3 nucleotides: TGTGCCAGCAGAAGTACAGGGGGCACTGAAGCTTTCTTT. Its protein is CASRSTGGTEAFF.

The chain has TRBV19 and TRBJ2-3; 9 bases agree with TRBD1. Trimming took 0 bases from V and 2 from J; bases not matched to a gene: 3. CDR1 LNHDA and CDR2 SQIVND come from the germline V gene (reference sequence). The CDR3 covers 16 residues. The chain's CDR3 is CASSIDTGGVTDTQYF. Here the CDR3 DNA reads TGTGCCAGTAGTATAGATACAGGGGGCGTCACAGATACGCAGTATTTT.

The chain has TRBV19 and TRBJ1-1; weak D call: TRBD1 (5 bases). Trimming removed 7 bases from V and 7 bases from J, with 16 bases in between. Germline V gives CDR1 LNHDA, CDR2 SQIVND (reference sequence). The CDR3 sequence is 13 residues long. For the CDR3, the DNA is TGTGCCAGTACCCTAGGTGGGGCAGATGAAGCTTTCTTT. Its protein product is CASTLGGADEAFF.

This chain links TRBV14 with TRBJ1-3; no clear D gene. The CDR3 length is 11 residues. CDR1 is SGHDN, CDR2 FVKESK, per germline. Trimming removed 1 base from V and 8 bases from J, with 3 bases in between. The CDR3 region is CASSQGDTIYF. In nucleotides, the CDR3 is TGTGCCAGCAGCCAAGGGGACACCATATATTTT. The full variable domain, rest sourced from reference TRBV14 and TRBJ1-3, is EAGVTQFPSHSVIEKGQTVTLRCDPISGHDNLYWYRRVMGKEIKFLLHFVKESKQDESGMPNNRFLAERTGGTYSTLKVQPAELEDSGVYFCASSQGDTIYFGEGSWLTVV.